The sample holds a few counts of the clone carrying this T cell receptor (beta chain). No antigen is known for it. PCR was performed a second time for roughly 7 to 12 cycles using a sample-barcoded 5' primer and a J-beta primer mix. TCRdb fed the 5' RACE reads into MiXCR, producing one record per CDR3 protein. Among under 700,000 distinct CDR3 sequences listed, approximately 25% were seen once. The CDR3 runs 16 residues. Per the germline V gene, CDR1 is MGHRA and CDR2 is YSYEKL. Germline trimming cut 1 base from V and 4 bases from J; bases unmatched to any gene: 4. This sample was included in a study of blood T cells in healthy people across ages. Study summary: Template-switching capture recovered about one barcoded beta molecule per two T cells.

Study outcomes and limitations: The percentage of naive T cells correlated strongly with TCR beta diversity.

These data were likewise used in another study, on T cells of mothers and their children. That work states: The study obtained over 9.5 million TCR beta CDR3 reads per mother and 3 million to 3.5 million per child.

V gene TRBV4-1 combines with J gene TRBJ2-7; 13 bases align to TRBD2. Sequencing was carried out using blood. The TCR sequence derives from a boy between 10 and 17 years old in good health. The CDR3 is CASSQAGLAGLYEQYF. CDR3 sequence (DNA): TGCGCCAGCAGCCAAGCGGGACTAGCGGGACTTTACGAGCAGTACTTC.